This entry describes one T cell receptor (beta chain). Antigen unknown. The protocol was immunoSEQ multiplex PCR, while the TCRdb copy is restricted to in-frame clones and leaves out a portion. The sample has 90,000 or so clones; around 84% are singletons. Germline V gene sequence: CDR1 MNHNS, CDR2 SASEGT. There are 13 residues in the CDR3. V lost 2 bases and J lost 5, with 10 bases in between. The data originate from a study of graft-versus-host responses after intestinal transplantation. Study-wide context: Tacrolimus plus steroids were given to all recipients for about 3 years, preceded by anti-thymocyte globulin induction.

General study findings and limits: Peak levels of circulating GvH clones tracked with early post-transplant HvG declines.

This receptor was obtained from a human donor who received an intestinal transplant. This sequence joins TRBV6-1 and TRBJ2-7, with D uncertain. This material consisted of unstimulated CD4+ T cells sorted from spleen or lymph node cells, taken before intestinal transplant. CDR3 bases: TGTGCCAGCAGTGAATCGGGTTGGGACGAGCAGTACTTC. Residues: CASSESGWDEQYF.